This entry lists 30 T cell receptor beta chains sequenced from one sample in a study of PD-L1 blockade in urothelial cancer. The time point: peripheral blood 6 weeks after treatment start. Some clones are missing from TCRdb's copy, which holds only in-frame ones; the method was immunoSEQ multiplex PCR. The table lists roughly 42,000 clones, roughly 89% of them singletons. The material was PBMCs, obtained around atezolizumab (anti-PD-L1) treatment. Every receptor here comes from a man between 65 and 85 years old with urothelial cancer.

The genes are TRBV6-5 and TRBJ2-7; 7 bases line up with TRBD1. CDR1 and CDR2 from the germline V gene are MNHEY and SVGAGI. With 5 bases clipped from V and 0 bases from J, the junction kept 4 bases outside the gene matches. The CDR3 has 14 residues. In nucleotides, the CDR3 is TGTGCCAGCAGTACGACAGGGAACTCCTACGAGCAGTACTTC. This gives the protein CASSTTGNSYEQYF.

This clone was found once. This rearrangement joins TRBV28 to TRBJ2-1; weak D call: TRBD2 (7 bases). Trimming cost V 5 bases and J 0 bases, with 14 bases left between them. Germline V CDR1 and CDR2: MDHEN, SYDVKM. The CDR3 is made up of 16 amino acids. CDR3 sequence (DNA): TGTGCCAGCAGTCTACAGGGACTAAGCTCCTACAATGAGCAGTTCTTC. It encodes CASSLQGLSSYNEQFF.

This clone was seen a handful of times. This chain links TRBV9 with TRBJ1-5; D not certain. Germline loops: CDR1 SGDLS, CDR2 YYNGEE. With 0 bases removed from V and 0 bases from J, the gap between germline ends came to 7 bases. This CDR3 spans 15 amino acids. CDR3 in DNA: TGTGCCAGCAGCGTAGGGCAGTATAGCAATCAGCCCCAGCATTTT. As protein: CASSVGQYSNQPQHF.

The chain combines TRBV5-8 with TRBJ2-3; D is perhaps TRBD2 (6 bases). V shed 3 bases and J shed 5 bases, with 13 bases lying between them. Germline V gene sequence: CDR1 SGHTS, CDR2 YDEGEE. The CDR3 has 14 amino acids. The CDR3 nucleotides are TGTGCCAGCAGCTGGGAGGCACCAGGAGATACGCAGTATTTT. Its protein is CASSWEAPGDTQYF.

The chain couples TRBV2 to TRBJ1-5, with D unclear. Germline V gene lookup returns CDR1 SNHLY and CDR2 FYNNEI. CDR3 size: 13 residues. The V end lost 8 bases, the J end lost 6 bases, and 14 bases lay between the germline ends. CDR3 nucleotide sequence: TGTGCCAGCCATCGGGAAGAAGGTCAGCCCCAGCATTTT. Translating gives CASHREEGQPQHF. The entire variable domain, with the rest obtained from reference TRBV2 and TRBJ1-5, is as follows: EPEVTQTPSHQVTQMGQEVILRCVPISNHLYFYWYRQILGQKVEFLVSFYNNEISEKSEIFDDQFSVERPDGSNFTLKIRSTKLEDSAMYFCASHREEGQPQHFGDGTRLSIL.

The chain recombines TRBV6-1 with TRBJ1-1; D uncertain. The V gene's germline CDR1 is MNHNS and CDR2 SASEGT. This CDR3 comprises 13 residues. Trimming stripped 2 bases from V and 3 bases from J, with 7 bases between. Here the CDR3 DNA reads TGTGCCAGCAGTGAATCGGGGTACACTGAAGCTTTCTTT. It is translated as CASSESGYTEAFF.

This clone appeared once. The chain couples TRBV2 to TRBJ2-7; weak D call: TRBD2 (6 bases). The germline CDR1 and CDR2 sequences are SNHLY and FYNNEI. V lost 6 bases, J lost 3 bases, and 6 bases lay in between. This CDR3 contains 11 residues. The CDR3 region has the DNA TGTGCCAGCAGGGGGGGCTACGAGCAGTACTTC. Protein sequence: CASRGGYEQYF.

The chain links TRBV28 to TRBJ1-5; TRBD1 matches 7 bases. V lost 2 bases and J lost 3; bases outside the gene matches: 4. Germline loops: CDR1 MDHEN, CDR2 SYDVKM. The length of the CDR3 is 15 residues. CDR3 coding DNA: TGTGCCAGCAGTTTACCAGACAGGGCCAATCAGCCCCAGCATTTT. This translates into CASSLPDRANQPQHF.

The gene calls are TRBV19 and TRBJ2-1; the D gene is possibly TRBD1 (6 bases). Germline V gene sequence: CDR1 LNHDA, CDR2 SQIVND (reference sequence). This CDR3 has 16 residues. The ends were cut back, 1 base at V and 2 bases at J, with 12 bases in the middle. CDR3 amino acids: CASSIVGHNPYNEQFF. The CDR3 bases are TGTGCCAGTAGTATAGTGGGACACAACCCCTACAATGAGCAGTTCTTC.

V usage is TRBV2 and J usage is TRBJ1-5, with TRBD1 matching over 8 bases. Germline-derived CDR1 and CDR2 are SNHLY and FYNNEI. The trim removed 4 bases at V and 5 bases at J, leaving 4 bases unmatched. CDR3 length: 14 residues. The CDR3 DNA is TGTGCCAGCAGTGGGGAGACAGGGGATCAGCCCCAGCATTTT. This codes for CASSGETGDQPQHF.

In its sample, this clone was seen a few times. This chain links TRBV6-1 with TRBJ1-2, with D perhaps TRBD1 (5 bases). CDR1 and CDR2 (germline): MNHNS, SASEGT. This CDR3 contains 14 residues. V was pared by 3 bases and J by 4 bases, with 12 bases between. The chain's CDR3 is CASSEERQSYGYTF. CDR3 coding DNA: TGTGCCAGCAGTGAGGAGAGACAGTCCTATGGCTACACCTTC.

This chain's CDR3 is CASSKSIIRGIILYEQYF. DNA of the CDR3: TGTGCCAGCAGCAAATCGATAATAAGGGGCATAATATTGTACGAGCAGTACTTC. The V gene is TRBV21-1, the J gene TRBJ2-7; the D call of TRBD1 is as the table states it, not checked on the DNA. TRBV21-1 is a pseudogene locus. CDR3 length equals 18 residues.

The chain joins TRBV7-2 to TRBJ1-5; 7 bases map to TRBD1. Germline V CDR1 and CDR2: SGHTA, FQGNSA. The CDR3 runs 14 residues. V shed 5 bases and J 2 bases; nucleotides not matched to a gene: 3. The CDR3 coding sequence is TGTGCCAGCAGCATAACAGGGGGCAATCAGCCCCAGCATTTT. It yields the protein CASSITGGNQPQHF.

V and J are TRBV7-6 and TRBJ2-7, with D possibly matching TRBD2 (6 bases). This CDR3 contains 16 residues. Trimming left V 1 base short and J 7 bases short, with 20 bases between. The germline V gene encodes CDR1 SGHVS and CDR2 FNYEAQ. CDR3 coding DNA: TGTGCCAGCAGCTTAGAAGTGGGAGGCCCCGCGGAGGAGCAGTACTTC. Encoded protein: CASSLEVGGPAEEQYF.

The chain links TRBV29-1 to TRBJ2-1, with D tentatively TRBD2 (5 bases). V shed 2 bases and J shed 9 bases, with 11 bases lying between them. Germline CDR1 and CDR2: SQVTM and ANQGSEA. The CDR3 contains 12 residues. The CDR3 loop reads CSVESWETEQFF. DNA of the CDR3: TGCAGCGTTGAAAGTTGGGAGACTGAGCAGTTCTTC.

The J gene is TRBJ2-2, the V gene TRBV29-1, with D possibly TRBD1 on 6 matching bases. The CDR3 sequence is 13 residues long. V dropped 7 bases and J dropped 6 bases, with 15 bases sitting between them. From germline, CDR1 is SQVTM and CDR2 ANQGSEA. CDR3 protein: CSGTRGGAGELFF. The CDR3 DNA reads TGCAGCGGAACCAGGGGTGGCGCCGGGGAGCTGTTTTTT.

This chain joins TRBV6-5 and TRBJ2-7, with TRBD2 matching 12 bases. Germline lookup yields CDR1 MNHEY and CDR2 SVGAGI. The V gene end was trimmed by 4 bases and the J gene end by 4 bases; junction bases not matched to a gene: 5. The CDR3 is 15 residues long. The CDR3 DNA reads TGTGCCAGCAGTTCCAGACTAGCGGGAGCTTACGAGCAGTACTTC. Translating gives CASSSRLAGAYEQYF.

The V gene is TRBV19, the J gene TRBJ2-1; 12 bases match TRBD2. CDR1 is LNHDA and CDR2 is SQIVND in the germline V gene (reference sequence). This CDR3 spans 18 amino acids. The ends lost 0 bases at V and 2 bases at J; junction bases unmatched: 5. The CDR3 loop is CASSIDSGLAGAYNEQFF. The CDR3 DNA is TGTGCCAGTAGTATAGATTCGGGACTAGCGGGCGCCTACAATGAGCAGTTCTTC.

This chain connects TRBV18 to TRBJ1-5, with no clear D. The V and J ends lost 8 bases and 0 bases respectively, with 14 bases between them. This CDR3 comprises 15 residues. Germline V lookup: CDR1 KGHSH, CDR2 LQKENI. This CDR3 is CASTNNQGSNQPQHF. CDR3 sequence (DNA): TGTGCCAGCACTAATAACCAAGGTAGCAATCAGCCCCAGCATTTT.

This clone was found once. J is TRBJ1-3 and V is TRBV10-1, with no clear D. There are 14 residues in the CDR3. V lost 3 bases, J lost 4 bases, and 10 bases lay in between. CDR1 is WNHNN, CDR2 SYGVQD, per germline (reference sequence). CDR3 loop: CASSESGFGNTIYF. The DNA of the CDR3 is TGCGCCAGCAGTGAATCGGGGTTCGGAAACACCATATATTTT.

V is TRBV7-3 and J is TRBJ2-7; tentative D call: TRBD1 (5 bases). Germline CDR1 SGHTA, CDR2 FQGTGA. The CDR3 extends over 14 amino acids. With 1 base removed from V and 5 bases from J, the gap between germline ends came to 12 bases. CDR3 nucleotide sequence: TGTGCCAGCAGCTTAAACGCCAGGGCAAACGAGCAGTACTTC. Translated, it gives CASSLNARANEQYF.

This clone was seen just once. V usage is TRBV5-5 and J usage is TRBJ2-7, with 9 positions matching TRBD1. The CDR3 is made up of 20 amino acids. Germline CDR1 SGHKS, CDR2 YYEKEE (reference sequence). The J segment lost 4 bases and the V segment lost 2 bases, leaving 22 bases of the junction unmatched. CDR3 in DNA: TGTGCCAGCAGCTTACGGGACAGGGACGTAAAAGGGAGGACTAAGTACGAGCAGTACTTC. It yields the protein CASSLRDRDVKGRTKYEQYF.

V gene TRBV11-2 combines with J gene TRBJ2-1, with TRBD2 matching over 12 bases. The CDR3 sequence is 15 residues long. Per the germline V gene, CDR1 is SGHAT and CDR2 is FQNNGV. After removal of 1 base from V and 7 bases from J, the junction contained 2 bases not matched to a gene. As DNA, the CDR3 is TGTGCCAGCAGCTTAGGGACTAGCGGGATGAATGAGCAGTTCTTC. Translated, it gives CASSLGTSGMNEQFF.

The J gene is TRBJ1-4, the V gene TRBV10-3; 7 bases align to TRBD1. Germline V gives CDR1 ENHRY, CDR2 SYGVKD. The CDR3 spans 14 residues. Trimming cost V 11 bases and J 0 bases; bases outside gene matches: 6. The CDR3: CAVKQGPTNEKLFF. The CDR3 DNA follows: TGTGCCGTTAAACAGGGGCCAACTAATGAAAAACTGTTTTTT.

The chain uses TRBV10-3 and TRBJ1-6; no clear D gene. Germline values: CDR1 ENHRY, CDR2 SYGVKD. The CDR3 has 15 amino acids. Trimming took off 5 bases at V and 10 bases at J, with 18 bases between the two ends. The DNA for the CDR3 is TGTGCCATCAGTACTGACGTAGCACATGGATCACCCCTCCACTTT. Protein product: CAISTDVAHGSPLHF.

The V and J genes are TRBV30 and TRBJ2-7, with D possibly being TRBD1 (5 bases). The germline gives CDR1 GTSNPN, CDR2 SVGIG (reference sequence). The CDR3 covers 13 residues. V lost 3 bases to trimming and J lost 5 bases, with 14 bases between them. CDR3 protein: CAWSPTSGNEQYF. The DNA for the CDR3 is TGTGCCTGGAGCCCCACATCAGGGAACGAGCAGTACTTC.

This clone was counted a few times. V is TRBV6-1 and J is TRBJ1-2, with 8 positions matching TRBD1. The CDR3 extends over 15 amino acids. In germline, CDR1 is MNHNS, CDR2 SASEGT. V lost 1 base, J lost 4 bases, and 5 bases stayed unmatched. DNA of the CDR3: TGTGCCAGCAGTGAAGGGACAGGGATCGGCTATGGCTACACCTTC. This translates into CASSEGTGIGYGYTF.

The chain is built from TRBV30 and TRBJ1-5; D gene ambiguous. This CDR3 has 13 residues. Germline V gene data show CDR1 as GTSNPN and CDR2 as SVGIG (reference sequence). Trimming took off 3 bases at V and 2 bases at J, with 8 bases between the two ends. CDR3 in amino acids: CAWREGRNQPQHF. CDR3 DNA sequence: TGTGCCTGGAGGGAGGGTCGCAATCAGCCCCAGCATTTT.

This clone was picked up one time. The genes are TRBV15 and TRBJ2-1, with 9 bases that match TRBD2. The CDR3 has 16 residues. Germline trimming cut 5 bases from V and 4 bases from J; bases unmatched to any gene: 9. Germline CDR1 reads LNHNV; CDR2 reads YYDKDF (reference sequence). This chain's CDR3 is CATSPLTSGPYNEQFF. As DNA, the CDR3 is TGTGCCACCAGCCCGCTGACTAGCGGTCCTTACAATGAGCAGTTCTTC.

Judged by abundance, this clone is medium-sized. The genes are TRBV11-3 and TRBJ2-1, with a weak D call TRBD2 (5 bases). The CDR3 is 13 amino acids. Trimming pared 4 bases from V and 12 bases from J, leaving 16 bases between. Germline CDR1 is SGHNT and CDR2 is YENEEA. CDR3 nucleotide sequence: TGTGCCAGCAGCTCCCCGGATACGGGGAGGCAGTTCTTC. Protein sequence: CASSSPDTGRQFF.